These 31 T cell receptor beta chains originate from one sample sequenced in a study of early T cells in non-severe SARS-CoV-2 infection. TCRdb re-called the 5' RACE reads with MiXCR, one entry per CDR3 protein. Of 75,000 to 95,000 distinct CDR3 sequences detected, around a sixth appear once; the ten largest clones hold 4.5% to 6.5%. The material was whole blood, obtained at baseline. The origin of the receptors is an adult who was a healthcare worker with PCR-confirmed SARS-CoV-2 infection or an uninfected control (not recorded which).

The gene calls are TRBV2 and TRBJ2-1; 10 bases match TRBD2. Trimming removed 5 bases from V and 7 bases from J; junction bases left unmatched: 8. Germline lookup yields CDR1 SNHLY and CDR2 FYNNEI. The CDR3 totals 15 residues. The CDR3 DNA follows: TGTGCCAGCAGTCCCAGGACTAGCGGAAATAATGAGCAGTTCTTC. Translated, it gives CASSPRTSGNNEQFF.

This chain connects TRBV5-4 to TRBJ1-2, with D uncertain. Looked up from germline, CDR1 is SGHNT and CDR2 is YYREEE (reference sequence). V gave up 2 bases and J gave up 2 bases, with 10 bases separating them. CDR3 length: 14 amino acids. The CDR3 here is CASSFNSANYGYTF. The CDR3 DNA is TGTGCCAGCAGCTTTAATAGTGCGAACTATGGCTACACCTTC.

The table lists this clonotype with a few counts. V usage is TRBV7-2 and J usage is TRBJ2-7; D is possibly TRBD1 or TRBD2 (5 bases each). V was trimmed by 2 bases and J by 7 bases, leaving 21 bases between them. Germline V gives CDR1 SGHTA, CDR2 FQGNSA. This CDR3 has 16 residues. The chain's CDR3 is CASSLNAGSQSGEQYF. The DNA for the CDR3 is TGTGCCAGCAGCTTAAACGCAGGGTCTCAGTCGGGGGAGCAGTACTTC.

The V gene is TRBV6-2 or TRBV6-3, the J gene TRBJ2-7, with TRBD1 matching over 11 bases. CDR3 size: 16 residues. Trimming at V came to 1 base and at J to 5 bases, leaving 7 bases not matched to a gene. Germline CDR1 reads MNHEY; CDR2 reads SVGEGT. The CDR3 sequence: CASSYFWTGGPDEQYF. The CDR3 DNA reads TGTGCCAGCAGTTACTTCTGGACAGGGGGCCCCGACGAGCAGTACTTC.

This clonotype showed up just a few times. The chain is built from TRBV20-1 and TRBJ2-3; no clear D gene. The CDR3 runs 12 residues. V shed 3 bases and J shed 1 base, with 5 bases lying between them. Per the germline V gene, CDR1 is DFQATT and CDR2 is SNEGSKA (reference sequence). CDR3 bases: TGCAGTGCTAGCCAGGGCACAGATACGCAGTATTTT. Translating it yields CSASQGTDTQYF.

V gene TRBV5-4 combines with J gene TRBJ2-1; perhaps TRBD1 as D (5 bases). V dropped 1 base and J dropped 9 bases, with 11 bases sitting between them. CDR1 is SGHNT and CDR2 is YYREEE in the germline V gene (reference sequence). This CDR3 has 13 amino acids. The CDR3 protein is CASSLPGQFEQFF. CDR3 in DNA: TGTGCCAGCAGCTTGCCCGGACAATTTGAGCAGTTCTTC.

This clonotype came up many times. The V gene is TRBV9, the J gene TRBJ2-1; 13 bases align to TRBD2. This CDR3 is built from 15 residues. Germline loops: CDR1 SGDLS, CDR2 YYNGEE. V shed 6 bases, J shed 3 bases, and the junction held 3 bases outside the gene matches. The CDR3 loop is CASTGLAGNYNEQFF. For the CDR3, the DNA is TGTGCCAGCACGGGACTAGCGGGAAACTACAATGAGCAGTTCTTC.

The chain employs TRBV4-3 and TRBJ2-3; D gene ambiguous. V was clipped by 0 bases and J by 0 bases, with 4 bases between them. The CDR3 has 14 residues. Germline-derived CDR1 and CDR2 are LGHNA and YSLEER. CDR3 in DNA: TGCGCCAGCAGCCAAGAAGACAGCACAGATACGCAGTATTTT. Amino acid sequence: CASSQEDSTDTQYF.

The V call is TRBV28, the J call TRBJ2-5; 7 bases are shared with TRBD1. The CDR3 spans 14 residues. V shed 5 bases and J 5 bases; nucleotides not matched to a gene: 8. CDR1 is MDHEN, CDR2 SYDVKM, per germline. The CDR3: CASSGGQEAETQYF. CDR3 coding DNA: TGTGCCAGCAGTGGCGGACAGGAGGCGGAGACCCAGTACTTC.

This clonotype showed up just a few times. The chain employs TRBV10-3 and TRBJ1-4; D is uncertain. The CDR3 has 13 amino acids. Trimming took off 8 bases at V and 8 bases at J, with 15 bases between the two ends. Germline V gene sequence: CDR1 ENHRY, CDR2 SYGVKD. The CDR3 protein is CAIGPGEGEKLFF. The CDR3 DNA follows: TGTGCCATCGGACCCGGGGAAGGGGAAAAACTGTTTTTT.

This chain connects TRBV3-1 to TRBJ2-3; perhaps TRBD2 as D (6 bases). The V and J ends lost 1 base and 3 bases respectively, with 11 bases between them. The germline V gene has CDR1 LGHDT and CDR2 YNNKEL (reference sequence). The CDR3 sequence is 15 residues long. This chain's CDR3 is CASSQAAGPTDTQYF. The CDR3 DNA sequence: TGTGCCAGCAGCCAAGCCGCGGGACCAACAGATACGCAGTATTTT.

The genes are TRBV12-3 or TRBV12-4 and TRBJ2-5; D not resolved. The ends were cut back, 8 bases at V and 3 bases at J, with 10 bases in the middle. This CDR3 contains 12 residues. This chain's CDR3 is CASRATEETQYF. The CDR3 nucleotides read TGTGCCAGCCGCGCGACCGAAGAGACCCAGTACTTC.

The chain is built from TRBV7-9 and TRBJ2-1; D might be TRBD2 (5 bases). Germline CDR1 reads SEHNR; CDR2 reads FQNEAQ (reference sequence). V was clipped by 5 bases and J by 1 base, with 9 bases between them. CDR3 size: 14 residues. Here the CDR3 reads CASSPEESYNEQFF. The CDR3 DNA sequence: TGTGCCAGCAGCCCGGAGGAGTCCTACAATGAGCAGTTCTTC. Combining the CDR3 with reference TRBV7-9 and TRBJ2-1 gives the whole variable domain DTGVSQNPRHKITKRGQNVTFRCDPISEHNRLYWYRQTLGQGPEFLTYFQNEAQLEKSRLLSDRFSAERPKGSFSTLEIQRTEQGDSAMYLCASSPEESYNEQFFGPGTRLTVL.

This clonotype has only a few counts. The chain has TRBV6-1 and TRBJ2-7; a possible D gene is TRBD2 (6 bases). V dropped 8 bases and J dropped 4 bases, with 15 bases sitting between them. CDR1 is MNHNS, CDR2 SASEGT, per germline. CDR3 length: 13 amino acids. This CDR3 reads CASLLARGYEQYF. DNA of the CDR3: TGTGCCAGCCTTCTAGCCCGGGGGTACGAGCAGTACTTC.

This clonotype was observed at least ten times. CDR3 DNA: TGTGCCATCAAAGCGCAGGGGGAATACGAGCAGTACTTC. Protein product: CAIKAQGEYEQYF. The chain has TRBV10-3 and TRBJ2-7; 7 positions match TRBD1. With 7 bases clipped from V and 4 bases from J, the junction kept 7 bases outside the gene matches. The CDR3 is 13 residues long. The germline CDR1 and CDR2 sequences are ENHRY and SYGVKD.

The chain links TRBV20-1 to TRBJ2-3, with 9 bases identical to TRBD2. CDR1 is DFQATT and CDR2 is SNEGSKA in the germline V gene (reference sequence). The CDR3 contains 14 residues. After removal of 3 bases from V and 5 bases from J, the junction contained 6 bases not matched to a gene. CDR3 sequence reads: CSASLAGGLDTQYF. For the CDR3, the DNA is TGCAGTGCTAGTCTGGCGGGAGGGCTAGATACGCAGTATTTT.

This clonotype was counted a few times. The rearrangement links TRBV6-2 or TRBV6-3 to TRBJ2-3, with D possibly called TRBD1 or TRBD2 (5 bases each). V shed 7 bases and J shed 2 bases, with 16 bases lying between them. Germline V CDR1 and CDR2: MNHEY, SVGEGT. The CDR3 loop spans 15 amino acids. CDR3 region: CASKRGELHTDTQYF. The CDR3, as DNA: TGTGCCAGCAAACGGGGCGAACTTCACACAGATACGCAGTATTTT.

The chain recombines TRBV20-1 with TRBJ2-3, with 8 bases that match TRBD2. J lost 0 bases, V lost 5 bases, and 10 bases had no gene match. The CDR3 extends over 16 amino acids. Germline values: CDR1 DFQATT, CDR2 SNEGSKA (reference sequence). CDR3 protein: CSAPGGRERSTDTQYF. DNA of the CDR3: TGCAGTGCTCCGGGGGGGCGGGAGAGGAGCACAGATACGCAGTATTTT.

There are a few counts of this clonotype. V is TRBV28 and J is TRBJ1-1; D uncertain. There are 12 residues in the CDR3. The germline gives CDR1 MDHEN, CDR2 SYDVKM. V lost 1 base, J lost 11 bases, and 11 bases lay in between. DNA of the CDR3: TGTGCCAGCAGTTTATCCGGGAGGGATGCTTTCTTT. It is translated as CASSLSGRDAFF.

CDR3 residues: CASISASVYNEQFF. The DNA of the CDR3 is TGTGCCAGCATATCGGCTAGCGTATACAATGAGCAGTTCTTC. The chain joins TRBV12-3 or TRBV12-4 to TRBJ2-1, with a possible D match to TRBD2 (6 bases). The CDR3 runs 14 residues. The V gene lost 7 bases and the J gene lost 4 bases, with 14 bases spanning the gap.

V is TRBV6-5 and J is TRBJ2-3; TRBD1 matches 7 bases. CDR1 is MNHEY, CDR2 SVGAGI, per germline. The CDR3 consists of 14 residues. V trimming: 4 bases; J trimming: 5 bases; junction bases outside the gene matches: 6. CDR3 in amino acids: CASSWGQSVDTQYF. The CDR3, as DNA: TGTGCCAGCAGTTGGGGACAGTCTGTAGATACGCAGTATTTT.

The CDR3 nucleotides are TGTGCCAGCCGACTAGTCGCCGCTGGAAACACCATATATTTT. Translation: CASRLVAAGNTIYF. The V call is TRBV6-2 or TRBV6-3, the J call TRBJ1-3; D uncertain. V lost 8 bases and J 2 bases, leaving 13 bases between the germline ends. There are 14 residues in the CDR3. CDR1 MNHEY and CDR2 SVGEGT come from the germline V gene.

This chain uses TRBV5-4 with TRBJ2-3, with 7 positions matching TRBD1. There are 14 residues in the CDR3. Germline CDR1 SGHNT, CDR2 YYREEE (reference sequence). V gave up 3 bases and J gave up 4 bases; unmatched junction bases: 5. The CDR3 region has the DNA TGTGCCAGCAGCTGGACAGGAGACCCAGATACGCAGTATTTT. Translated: CASSWTGDPDTQYF.

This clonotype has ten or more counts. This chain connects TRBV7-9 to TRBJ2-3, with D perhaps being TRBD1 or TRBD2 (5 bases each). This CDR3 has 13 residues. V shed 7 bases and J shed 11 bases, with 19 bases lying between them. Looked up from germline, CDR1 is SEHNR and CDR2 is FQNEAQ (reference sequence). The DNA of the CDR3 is TGTGCCAGCACGGTCAGGGATGGTCGGGGGCAGTATTTT. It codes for CASTVRDGRGQYF. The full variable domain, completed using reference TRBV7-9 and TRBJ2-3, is DTGVSQNPRHKITKRGQNVTFRCDPISEHNRLYWYRQTLGQGPEFLTYFQNEAQLEKSRLLSDRFSAERPKGSFSTLEIQRTEQGDSAMYLCASTVRDGRGQYFGPGTRLTVL.

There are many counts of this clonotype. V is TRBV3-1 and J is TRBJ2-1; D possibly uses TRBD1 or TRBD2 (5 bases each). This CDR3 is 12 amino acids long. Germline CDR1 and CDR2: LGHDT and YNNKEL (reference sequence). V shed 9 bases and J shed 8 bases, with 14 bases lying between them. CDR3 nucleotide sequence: TGTGCCAGATCATTGGGGGTCGATGAGCAGTTCTTC. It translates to CARSLGVDEQFF.

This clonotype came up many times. The CDR3 region has the DNA TGTGCCAGCCGAATACAGGGGGGGATGAACACTGAAGCTTTCTTT. Translation gives CASRIQGGMNTEAFF. This sequence joins TRBV28 and TRBJ1-1; TRBD1 aligns across 8 bases. The CDR3 loop spans 15 amino acids. Germline trimming cut 8 bases from V and 0 bases from J; bases unmatched to any gene: 8. In germline, CDR1 is MDHEN, CDR2 SYDVKM.

In nucleotides, the CDR3 is TGCGCCAGCAGCGGAGGGACTATCCAAGAGACCCAGTACTTC. Translated, it gives CASSGGTIQETQYF. V is TRBV5-1 and J is TRBJ2-5, with 7 bases lining up with TRBD2. The CDR3 consists of 14 residues. J gave up 1 base and V 4 bases, and 4 bases lay outside the gene matches. Germline CDR1 is SGHRS and CDR2 is YFSETQ.

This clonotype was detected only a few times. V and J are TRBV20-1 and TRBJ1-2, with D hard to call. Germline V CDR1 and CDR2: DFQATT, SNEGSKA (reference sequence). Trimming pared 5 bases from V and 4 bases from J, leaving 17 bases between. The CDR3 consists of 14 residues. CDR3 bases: TGCAGTGCTGATACCCGAGGACTCCGCTATGGCTACACCTTC. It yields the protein CSADTRGLRYGYTF.

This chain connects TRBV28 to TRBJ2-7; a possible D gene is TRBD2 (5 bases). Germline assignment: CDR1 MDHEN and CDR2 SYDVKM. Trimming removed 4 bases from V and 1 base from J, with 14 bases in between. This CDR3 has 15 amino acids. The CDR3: CASSSPRSGSYEQYF. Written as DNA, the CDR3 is TGTGCCAGCAGTTCCCCCAGGAGCGGTTCCTACGAGCAGTACTTC.

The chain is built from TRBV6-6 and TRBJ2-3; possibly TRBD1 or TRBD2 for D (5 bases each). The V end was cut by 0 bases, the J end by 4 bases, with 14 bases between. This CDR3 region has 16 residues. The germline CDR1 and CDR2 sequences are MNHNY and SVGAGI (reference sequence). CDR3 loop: CASSYSPGSGADTQYF. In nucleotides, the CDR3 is TGTGCCAGCAGTTACTCCCCAGGGAGTGGCGCAGATACGCAGTATTTT.

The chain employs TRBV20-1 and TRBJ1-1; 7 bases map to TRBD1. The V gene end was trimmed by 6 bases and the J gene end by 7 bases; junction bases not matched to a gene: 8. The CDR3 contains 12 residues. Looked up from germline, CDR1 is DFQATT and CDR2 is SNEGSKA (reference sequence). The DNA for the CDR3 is TGCAGTGCACAACGACAGGGCGGTGAAGCTTTCTTT. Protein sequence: CSAQRQGGEAFF.